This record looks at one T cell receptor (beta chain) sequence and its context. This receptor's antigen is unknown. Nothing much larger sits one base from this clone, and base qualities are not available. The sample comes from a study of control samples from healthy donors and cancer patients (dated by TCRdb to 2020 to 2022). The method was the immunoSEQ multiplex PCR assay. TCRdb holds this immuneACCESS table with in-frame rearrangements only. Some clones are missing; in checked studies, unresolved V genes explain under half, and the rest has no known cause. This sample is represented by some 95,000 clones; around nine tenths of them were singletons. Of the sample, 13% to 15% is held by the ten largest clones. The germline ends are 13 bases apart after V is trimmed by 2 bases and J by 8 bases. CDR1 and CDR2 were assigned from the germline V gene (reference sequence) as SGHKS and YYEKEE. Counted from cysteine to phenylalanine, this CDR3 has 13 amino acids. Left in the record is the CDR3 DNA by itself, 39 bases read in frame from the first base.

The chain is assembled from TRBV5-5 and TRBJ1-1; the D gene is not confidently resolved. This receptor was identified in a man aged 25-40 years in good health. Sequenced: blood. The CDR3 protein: CASSFRDTAEAFF. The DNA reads TGTGCCAGCAGCTTCCGAGACACCGCCGAAGCTTTCTTT.